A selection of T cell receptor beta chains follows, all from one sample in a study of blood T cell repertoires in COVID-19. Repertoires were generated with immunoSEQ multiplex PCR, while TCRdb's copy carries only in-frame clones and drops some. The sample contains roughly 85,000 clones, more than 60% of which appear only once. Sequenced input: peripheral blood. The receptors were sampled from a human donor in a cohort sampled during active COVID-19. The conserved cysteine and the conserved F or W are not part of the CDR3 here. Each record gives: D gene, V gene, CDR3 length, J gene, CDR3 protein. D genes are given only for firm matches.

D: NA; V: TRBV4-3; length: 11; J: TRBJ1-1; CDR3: ASSYTGNTEAF
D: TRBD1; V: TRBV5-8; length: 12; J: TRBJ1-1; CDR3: ASTTGTGGAEAF
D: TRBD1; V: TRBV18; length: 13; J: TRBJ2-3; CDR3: ASSPRDRSTDTQY
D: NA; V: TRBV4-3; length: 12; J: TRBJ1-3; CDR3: ASSPGVYGNTIY
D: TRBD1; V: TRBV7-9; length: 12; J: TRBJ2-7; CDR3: ASSSQGAKNEQY
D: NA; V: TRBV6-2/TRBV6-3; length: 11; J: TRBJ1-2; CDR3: ASSYRSTAGYT
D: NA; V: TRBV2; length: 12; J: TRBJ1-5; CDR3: ASSPGETNQPQH
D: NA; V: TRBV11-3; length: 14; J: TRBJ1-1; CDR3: ASSPESTTGSTEAF
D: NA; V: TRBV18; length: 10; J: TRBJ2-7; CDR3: ASSSQGLEQY
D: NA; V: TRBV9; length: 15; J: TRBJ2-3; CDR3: ASSVGPTTGFTDTQY
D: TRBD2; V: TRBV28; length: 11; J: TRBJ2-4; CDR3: ASSSGGWNIQY
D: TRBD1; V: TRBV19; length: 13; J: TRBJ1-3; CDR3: ASTLDRASGNTIY
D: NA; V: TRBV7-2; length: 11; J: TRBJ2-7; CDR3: ASSLPVSYEQY
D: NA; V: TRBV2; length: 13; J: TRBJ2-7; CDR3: ASSDGWGRSYEQY